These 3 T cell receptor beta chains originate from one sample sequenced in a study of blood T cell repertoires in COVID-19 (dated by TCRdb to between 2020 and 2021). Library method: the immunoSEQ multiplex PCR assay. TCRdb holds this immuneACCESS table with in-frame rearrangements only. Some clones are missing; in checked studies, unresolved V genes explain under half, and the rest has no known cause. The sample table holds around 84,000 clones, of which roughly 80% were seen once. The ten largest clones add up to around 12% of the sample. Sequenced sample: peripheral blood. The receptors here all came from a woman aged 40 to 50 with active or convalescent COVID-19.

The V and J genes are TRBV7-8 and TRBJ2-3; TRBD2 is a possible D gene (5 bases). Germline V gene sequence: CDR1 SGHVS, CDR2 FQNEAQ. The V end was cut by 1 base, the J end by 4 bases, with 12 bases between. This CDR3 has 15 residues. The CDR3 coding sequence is TGTGCCAGCAGCTTAGGGGAGTCGGGTGCAGATACGCAGTATTTT. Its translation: CASSLGESGADTQYF.

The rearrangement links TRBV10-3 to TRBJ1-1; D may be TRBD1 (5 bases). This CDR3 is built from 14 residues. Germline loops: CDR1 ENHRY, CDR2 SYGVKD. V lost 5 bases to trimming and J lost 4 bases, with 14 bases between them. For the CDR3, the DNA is TGTGCCATCAGTTTTCGGGGGGTGGGCACTGAAGCTTTCTTT. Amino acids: CAISFRGVGTEAFF.

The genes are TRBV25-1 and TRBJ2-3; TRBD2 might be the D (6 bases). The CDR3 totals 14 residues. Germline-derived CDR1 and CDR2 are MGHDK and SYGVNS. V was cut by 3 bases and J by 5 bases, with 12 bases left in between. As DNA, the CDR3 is TGTGCCAGCAGTGAGCCGGACTATTTAGATACGCAGTATTTT. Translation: CASSEPDYLDTQYF.